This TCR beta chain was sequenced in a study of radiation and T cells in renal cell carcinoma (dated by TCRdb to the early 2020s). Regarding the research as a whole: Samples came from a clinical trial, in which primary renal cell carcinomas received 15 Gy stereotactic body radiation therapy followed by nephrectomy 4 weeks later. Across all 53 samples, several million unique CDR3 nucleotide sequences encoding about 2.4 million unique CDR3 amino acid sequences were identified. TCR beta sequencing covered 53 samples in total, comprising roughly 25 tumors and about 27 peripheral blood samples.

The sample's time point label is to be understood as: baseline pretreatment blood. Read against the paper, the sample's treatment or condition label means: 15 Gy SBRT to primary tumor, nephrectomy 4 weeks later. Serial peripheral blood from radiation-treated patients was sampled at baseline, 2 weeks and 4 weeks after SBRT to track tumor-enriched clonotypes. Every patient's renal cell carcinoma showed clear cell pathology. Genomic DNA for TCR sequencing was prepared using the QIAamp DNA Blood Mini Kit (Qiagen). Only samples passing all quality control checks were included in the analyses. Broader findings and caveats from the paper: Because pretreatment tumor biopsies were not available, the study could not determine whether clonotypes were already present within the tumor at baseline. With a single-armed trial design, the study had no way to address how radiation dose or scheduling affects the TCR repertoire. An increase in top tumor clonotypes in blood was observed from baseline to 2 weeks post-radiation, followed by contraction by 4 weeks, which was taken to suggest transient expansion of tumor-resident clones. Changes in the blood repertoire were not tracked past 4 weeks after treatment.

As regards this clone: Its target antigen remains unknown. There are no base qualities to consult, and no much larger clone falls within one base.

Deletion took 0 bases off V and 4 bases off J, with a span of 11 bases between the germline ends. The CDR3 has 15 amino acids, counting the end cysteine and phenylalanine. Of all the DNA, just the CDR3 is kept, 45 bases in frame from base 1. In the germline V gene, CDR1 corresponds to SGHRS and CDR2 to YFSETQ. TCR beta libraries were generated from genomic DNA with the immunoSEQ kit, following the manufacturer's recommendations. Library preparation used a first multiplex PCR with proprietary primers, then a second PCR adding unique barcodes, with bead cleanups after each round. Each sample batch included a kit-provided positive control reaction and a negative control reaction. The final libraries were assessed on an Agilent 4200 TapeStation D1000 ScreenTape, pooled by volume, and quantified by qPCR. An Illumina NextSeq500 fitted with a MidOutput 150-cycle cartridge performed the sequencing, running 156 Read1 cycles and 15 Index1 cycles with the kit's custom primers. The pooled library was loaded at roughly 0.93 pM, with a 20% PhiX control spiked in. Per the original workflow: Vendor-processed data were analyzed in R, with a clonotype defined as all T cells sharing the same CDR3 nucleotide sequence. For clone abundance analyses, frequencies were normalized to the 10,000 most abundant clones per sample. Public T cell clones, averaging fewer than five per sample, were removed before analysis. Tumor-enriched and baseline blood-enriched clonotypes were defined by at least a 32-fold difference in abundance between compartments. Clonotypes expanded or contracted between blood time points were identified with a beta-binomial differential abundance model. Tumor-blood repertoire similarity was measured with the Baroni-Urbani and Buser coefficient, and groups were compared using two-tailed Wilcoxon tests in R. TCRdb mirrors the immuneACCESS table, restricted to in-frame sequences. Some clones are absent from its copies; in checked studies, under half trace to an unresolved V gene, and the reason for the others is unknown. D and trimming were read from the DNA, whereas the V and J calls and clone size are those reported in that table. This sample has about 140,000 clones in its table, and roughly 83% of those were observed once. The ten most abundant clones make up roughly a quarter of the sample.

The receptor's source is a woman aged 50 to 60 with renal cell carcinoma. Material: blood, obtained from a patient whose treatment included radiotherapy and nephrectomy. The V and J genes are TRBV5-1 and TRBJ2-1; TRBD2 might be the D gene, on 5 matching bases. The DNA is TGCGCCAGCAGCTTGGAGGACTGGAGATACAATGAGCAGTTCTTC. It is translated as CASSLEDWRYNEQFF.